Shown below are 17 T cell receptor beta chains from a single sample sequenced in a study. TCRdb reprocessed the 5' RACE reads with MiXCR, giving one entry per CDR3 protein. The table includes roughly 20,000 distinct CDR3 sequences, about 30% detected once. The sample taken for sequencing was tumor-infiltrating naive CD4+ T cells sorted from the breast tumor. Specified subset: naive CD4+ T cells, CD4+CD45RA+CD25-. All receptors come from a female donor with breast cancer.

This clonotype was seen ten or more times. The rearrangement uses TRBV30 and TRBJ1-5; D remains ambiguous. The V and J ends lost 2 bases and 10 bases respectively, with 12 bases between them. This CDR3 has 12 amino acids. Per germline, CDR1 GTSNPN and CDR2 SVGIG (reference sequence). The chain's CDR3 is CAWSRTSGPQHF. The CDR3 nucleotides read TGTGCCTGGAGTAGGACTTCGGGACCCCAGCATTTT. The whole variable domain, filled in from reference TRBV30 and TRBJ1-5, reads SQTIHQWPATLVQPVGSPLSLECTVEGTSNPNLYWYRQAAGRGLQLLFYSVGIGQISSEVPQNLSASRPQDRQFILSSKKLLLSDSGFYLCAWSRTSGPQHFGDGTRLSIL.

In DNA, the CDR3 is TGTGCCAGCAGCTTACGACGGCGCGAGAATGAGCAGTTCTTC. It encodes CASSLRRRENEQFF. The rearrangement links TRBV7-2 to TRBJ2-1; D gene uncertain. Germline V gene data show CDR1 as SGHTA and CDR2 as FQGNSA. The CDR3 runs to 14 residues. Trimming pared 2 bases from V and 7 bases from J, leaving 12 bases between.

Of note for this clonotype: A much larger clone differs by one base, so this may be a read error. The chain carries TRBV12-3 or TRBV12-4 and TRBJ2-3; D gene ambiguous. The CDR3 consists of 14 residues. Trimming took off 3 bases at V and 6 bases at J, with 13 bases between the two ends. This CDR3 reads CASSFGVSSDTQYF. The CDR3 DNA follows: TGTGCCAGCAGTTTTGGCGTGAGTAGTGATACGCAGTATTTT.

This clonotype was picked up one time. The DNA for the CDR3 is TGTGCCTGGAGTGAGAGAGGGGAGCAGTTCTTC. The encoded protein is CAWSERGEQFF. The chain links TRBV30 to TRBJ2-1, with D possibly being TRBD2 (5 bases). Trimming left V 1 base short and J 10 bases short, with 8 bases between. The CDR3 length is 11 residues. The germline V gene has CDR1 GTSNPN and CDR2 SVGIG (reference sequence).

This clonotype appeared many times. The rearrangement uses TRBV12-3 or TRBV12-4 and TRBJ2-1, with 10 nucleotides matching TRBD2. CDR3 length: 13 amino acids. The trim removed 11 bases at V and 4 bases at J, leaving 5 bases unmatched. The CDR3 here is CASTSGNYNEQFF. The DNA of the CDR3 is TGTGCCTCTACTAGCGGGAATTACAATGAGCAGTTCTTC.

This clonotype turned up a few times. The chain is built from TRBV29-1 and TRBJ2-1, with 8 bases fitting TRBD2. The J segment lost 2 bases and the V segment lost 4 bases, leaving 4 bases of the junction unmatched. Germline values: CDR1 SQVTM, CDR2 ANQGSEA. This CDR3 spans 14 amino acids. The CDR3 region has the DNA TGCAGCGTTGTTTCTAGCGGGCCCTACAATGAGCAGTTCTTC. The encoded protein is CSVVSSGPYNEQFF.

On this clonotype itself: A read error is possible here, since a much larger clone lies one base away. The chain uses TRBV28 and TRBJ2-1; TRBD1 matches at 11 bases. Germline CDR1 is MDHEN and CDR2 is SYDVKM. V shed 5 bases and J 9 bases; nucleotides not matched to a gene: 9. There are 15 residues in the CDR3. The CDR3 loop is CASSGSRTGGAEQFF. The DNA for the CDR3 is TGTGCCAGCAGTGGATCCAGGACAGGGGGCGCTGAGCAGTTCTTC.

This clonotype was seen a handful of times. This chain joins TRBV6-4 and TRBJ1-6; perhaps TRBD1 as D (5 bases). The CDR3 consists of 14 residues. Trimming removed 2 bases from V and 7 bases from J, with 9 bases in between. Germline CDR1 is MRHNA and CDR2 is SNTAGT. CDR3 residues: CASSDGGDNSPLHF. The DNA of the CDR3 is TGTGCCAGCAGTGACGGGGGGGACAATTCACCCCTCCACTTT.

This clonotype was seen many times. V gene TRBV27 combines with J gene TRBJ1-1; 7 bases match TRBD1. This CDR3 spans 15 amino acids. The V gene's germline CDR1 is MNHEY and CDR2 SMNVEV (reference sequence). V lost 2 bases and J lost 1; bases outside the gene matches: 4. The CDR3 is CASSLGRGANTEAFF. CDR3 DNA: TGTGCCAGCAGTTTAGGCAGGGGGGCGAACACTGAAGCTTTCTTT.

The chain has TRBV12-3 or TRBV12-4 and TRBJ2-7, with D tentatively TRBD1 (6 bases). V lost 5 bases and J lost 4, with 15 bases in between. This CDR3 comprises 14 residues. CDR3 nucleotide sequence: TGTGCCAGCAGTCTCACAGGGATTGGATACGAGCAGTACTTC. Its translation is CASSLTGIGYEQYF.

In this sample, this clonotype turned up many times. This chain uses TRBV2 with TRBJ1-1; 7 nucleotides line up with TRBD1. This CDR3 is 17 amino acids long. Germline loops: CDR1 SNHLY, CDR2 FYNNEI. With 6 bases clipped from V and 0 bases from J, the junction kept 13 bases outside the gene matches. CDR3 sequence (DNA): TGTGCCAGCAGAACGGCAGGGGGAAGGGCCATGAACACTGAAGCTTTCTTT. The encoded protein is CASRTAGGRAMNTEAFF.

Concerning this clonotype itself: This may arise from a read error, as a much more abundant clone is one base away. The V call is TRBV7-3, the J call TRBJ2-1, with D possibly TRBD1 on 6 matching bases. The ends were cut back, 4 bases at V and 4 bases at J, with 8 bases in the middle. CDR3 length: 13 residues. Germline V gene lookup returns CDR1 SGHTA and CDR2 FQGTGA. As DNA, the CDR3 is TGTGCCAGCAGCTACGGACAGTACAATGAGCAGTTCTTC. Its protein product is CASSYGQYNEQFF.

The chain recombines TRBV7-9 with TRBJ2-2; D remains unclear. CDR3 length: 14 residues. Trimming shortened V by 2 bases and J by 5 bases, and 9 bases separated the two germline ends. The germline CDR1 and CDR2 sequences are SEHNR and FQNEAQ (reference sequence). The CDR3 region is CASSLMQWTGELFF. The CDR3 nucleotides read TGTGCCAGCAGCTTAATGCAGTGGACCGGGGAGCTGTTTTTT.

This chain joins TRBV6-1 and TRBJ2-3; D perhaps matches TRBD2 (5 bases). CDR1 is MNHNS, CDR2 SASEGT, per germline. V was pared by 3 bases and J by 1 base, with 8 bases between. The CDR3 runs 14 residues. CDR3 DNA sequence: TGTGCCAGCAGTGATCGTAGCGGCACAGATACGCAGTATTTT. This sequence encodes CASSDRSGTDTQYF.

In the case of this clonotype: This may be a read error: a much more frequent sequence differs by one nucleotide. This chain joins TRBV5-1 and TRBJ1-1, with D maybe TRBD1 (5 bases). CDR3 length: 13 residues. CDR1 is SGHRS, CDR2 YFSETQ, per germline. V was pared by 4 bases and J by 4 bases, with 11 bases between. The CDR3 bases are TGCGCCAGCAGCGTTGGGGCTGGCACTGAAGCTTTCTTT. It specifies CASSVGAGTEAFF.

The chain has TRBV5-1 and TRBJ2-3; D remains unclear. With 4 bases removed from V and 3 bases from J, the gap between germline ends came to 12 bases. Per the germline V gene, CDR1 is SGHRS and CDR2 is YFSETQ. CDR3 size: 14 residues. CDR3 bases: TGCGCCAGCAGCGATAGGATGAGGACAGATACGCAGTATTTT. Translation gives CASSDRMRTDTQYF.

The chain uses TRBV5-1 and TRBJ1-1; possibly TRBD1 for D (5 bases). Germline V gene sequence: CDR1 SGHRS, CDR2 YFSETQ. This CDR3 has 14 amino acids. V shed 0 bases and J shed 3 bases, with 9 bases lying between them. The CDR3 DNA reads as TGCGCCAGCAGCTTGGGGGCAGGGTACACTGAAGCTTTCTTT. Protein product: CASSLGAGYTEAFF.